A selection of T cell receptor beta chains follows, all from one sample in a study of blood T cell repertoires in COVID-19. TCRdb's copy holds only in-frame clones and misses some; the assay was immunoSEQ multiplex PCR. Of about 150,000 clones in the sample, about 86% were seen once. The specimen was PBMCs or T cells enriched from blood (not recorded which). These receptors originate from a middle-aged man who had recovered from COVID-19. CDR3s include the opening cysteine and the closing phenylalanine or tryptophan. The order of the fields is clone size, D gene, V gene, J gene, CDR3 protein, CDR3 DNA. A D gene is named only where the DNA matches it firmly. Clone size is shown for a subset of rows, as once, few, many or a class of expanded clone.

>-|-|TRBV11-3|TRBJ2-7
CASSLGGQNDYEQYF
TGTGCCAGCAGCTTAGGTGGGCAGAACGATTACGAGCAGTACTTC
>-|-|TRBV19|TRBJ1-1
CASSALPPGHHEAFF
TGTGCCAGTAGCGCACTACCTCCGGGACACCATGAAGCTTTCTTT
>-|TRBD2|TRBV7-9|TRBJ2-3
CASSLGLAGGRLDTQYF
TGTGCCAGCAGCCTTGGACTAGCGGGGGGACGATTAGATACGCAGTATTTT
>-|-|TRBV7-2|TRBJ1-5
CASSSDGLSNQPQHF
TGTGCCAGCAGCTCCGACGGACTGAGCAATCAGCCCCAGCATTTT
>-|-|TRBV7-3|TRBJ1-6
CASSLTPTNSPLHF
TGTGCCAGCAGCTTAACCCCGACAAATTCACCCCTCCACTTT
>once|-|TRBV18|TRBJ2-1
CASSPPDRVGSYNEQFF
TGTGCCAGCTCACCACCCGACCGGGTCGGCTCCTACAATGAGCAGTTCTTC
>-|-|TRBV18|TRBJ1-5
CASSHDLQVQPQHF
TGTGCCAGCTCACACGATCTACAGGTTCAGCCCCAGCATTTT
>once|-|TRBV11-2|TRBJ1-1
CASSLALVRQEVAFF
TGTGCCAGCAGCTTAGCGTTGGTTAGGCAGGAGGTAGCTTTCTTT
>-|-|TRBV4-1|TRBJ2-1
CASSQEQGYNEQFF
TGCGCCAGCAGCCAAGAGCAGGGCTACAATGAGCAGTTCTTC
>-|TRBD1|TRBV11-3|TRBJ1-1
CASSSTGTGHYMNTEAFF
TGTGCCAGCAGCTCGACCGGGACAGGGCACTATATGAACACTGAAGCTTTCTTT
>-|TRBD2|TRBV2|TRBJ2-5
CASRRASGGGWLETQYF
TGTGCCAGTCGACGGGCTAGCGGGGGGGGTTGGTTAGAGACCCAGTACTTC
>-|TRBD1|TRBV24-1|TRBJ2-1
CATSELPGQGTPDYNEQFF
TGTGCCACCAGTGAACTCCCGGGACAGGGAACTCCAGATTACAATGAGCAGTTCTTC
>-|TRBD1|TRBV18|TRBJ1-4
CASSLGTGNDEKLFF
TGTGCCAGCTCACTCGGGACAGGCAACGATGAAAAACTGTTTTTT
>-|-|TRBV3-1/TRBV3-2|TRBJ1-5
CASSQEGGNQPQHF
TGTGCCAGCAGCCAAGAAGGGGGCAATCAGCCCCAGCATTTT
>once|-|TRBV5-3|TRBJ1-1
CARSVAGVGGTEAFF
TGTGCCAGAAGCGTGGCAGGGGTAGGGGGCACTGAAGCTTTCTTT
>medium-sized|-|TRBV2|TRBJ1-1
CASNPLPGDEAFF
TGTGCCAGCAATCCCCTTCCGGGGGATGAAGCTTTCTTT
>-|TRBD1|TRBV7-2|TRBJ1-3
CAGGQGVSSGNTIYF
TGTGCCGGGGGGCAGGGGGTTAGCTCTGGAAACACCATATATTTT
>few|-|TRBV6-5|TRBJ2-2
CASIEFGETGELFF
TGTGCCAGCATCGAGTTCGGGGAAACCGGGGAGCTGTTTTTT
>-|TRBD1|TRBV6-5|TRBJ1-2
CASRTGVANYGYTF
TGTGCCAGCAGGACAGGGGTCGCAAACTATGGCTACACCTTC
>-|-|TRBV19|TRBJ1-1
CASSIGGAGKVEAFF
TGTGCCAGTAGTATTGGTGGCGCAGGGAAGGTTGAAGCTTTCTTT
>-|-|TRBV11-2|TRBJ1-2
CASSLDGRANYGYTF
TGTGCCAGCAGCTTAGATGGGCGAGCTAACTATGGCTACACCTTC
>-|TRBD1|TRBV19|TRBJ2-7
CASTDYPGGIREQYF
TGTGCCAGTACCGACTATCCAGGGGGTATCCGCGAGCAGTACTTC
>many|-|TRBV6-1|TRBJ1-3
CASSSDRHSGNTIYF
TGTGCCAGCAGCTCAGACAGGCACTCTGGAAACACCATATATTTT
>-|-|TRBV9|TRBJ1-3
CASSTDAELGLISGNTIYF
TGTGCCAGCAGTACCGACGCCGAATTGGGACTTATCTCTGGAAACACCATATATTTT
>-|-|TRBV5-1|TRBJ2-7
CASSLVERAYEQYF
TGCGCCAGCAGCTTGGTCGAACGAGCCTACGAGCAGTACTTC
>-|TRBD2|TRBV7-9|TRBJ2-1
CASTRWGGEYNEQFF
TGTGCCAGCACCCGCTGGGGGGGGGAGTACAATGAGCAGTTCTTC
>-|TRBD2|TRBV24-1|TRBJ2-1
CATSDSKTSGFYNEQFF
TGTGCCACCAGTGATTCCAAGACTAGCGGGTTCTACAATGAGCAGTTCTTC
>-|-|TRBV29-1|TRBJ2-3
CSVSIPGRTDTQYF
TGCAGCGTTAGTATTCCAGGTCGCACAGATACGCAGTATTTT
>-|-|TRBV20-1|TRBJ2-3
CSAPRPDTQYF
TGCAGTGCTCCTCGTCCAGATACGCAGTATTTT
>-|TRBD1|TRBV5-1|TRBJ2-5
CASSLGGQGVETQYF
TGCGCCAGCAGCTTGGGGGGACAGGGGGTAGAGACCCAGTACTTC
>-|-|TRBV6-5|TRBJ2-1
CASSYDGGTYNEQFF
TGTGCCAGCAGTTATGATGGGGGGACCTACAATGAGCAGTTCTTC
>-|TRBD1|TRBV29-1|TRBJ1-2
CSSGQGQGGGYTF
TGCAGCAGTGGACAGGGACAGGGTGGTGGCTACACCTTC
>-|-|TRBV5-1|TRBJ2-3
CASSPGHSTDTQYF
TGCGCCAGCAGCCCCGGACATAGCACAGATACGCAGTATTTT
>-|TRBD2|TRBV4-3|TRBJ2-2
CASSQDAAGGRSGELFF
TGCGCCAGCAGCCAAGATGCGGCGGGGGGACGGTCCGGGGAGCTGTTTTTT
>-|TRBD2|TRBV5-1|TRBJ2-7
CASSGGTSGYEQYF
TGCGCCAGCAGCGGGGGGACTAGCGGTTACGAGCAGTACTTC
>-|TRBD1|TRBV18|TRBJ2-2
CASSPLGTANTGELFF
TGTGCCAGCTCACCACTCGGGACAGCAAACACCGGGGAGCTGTTTTTT
>-|TRBD1|TRBV5-5|TRBJ2-7
CASSVDRGVYEQYF
TGTGCCAGCAGCGTCGACAGGGGGGTCTACGAGCAGTACTTC
>-|-|TRBV5-5|TRBJ2-7
CASSLGQISYEQYF
TGTGCCAGCAGCTTGGGACAGATCTCCTACGAGCAGTACTTC
>-|-|TRBV29-1|TRBJ1-6
CSVGVPLPGDNSPLHF
TGCAGCGTGGGGGTCCCTTTACCAGGGGATAATTCACCCCTCCACTTT
>-|-|TRBV7-9|TRBJ2-2
CASSLSAASGELFF
TGTGCCAGCAGCTTGTCCGCGGCCAGCGGGGAGCTGTTTTTT
>-|TRBD2|TRBV30|TRBJ2-1
CAWSRGGSYNEQFF
TGTGCCTGGAGTCGCGGGGGCTCCTACAATGAGCAGTTCTTC
>-|TRBD2|TRBV5-1|TRBJ2-5
CASSLGLAGDPYQETQYF
TGCGCCAGCAGCTTGGGGTTAGCGGGGGACCCGTACCAAGAGACCCAGTACTTC
>few|TRBD2|TRBV5-1|TRBJ2-1
CASSPGTSGYNEQFF
TGCGCCAGCAGCCCCGGGACTAGCGGATACAATGAGCAGTTCTTC
>-|-|TRBV5-1|TRBJ1-3
CASRYEAGNTIYF
TGCGCCAGCAGATATGAGGCTGGAAACACCATATATTTT
>few|-|TRBV18|TRBJ1-2
CASSPRDGNYGYTF
TGTGCCAGCTCCCCCCGCGACGGGAACTATGGCTACACCTTC
>-|TRBD1|TRBV3-1/TRBV3-2|TRBJ2-7
CASSRTQGAIEQYF
TGTGCCAGCAGCCGTACACAGGGGGCTATCGAGCAGTACTTC
>-|-|TRBV9|TRBJ1-1
CASSVEPMNTEAFF
TGTGCCAGCAGCGTAGAGCCGATGAACACTGAAGCTTTCTTT
>once|-|TRBV20-1|TRBJ1-4
CSASKQVIATNEKLFF
TGCAGTGCTAGTAAACAGGTTATAGCAACTAATGAAAAACTGTTTTTT
>once|TRBD1|TRBV11-3|TRBJ2-2
CASSPGTGGKTGELFF
TGTGCCAGCAGCCCCGGGACAGGGGGCAAAACCGGGGAGCTGTTTTTT
>-|-|TRBV11-3|TRBJ2-1
CASSYTGDNEQFF
TGTGCCAGCAGCTATACGGGAGACAATGAGCAGTTCTTC
>-|-|TRBV7-3|TRBJ1-1
CASSPGMNTEAFF
TGTGCCAGCAGCCCCGGGATGAACACTGAAGCTTTCTTT
>-|-|TRBV7-8|TRBJ2-1
CASRNSEYGNEQFF
TGTGCCAGCAGGAACAGTGAGTACGGCAATGAGCAGTTCTTC